These 8 T cell receptor beta chains came from one sample sequenced in a study of blood T cell repertoires in COVID-19. Generated by immunoSEQ multiplex PCR, the TCRdb table keeps only in-frame clones and is missing some. The repertoire holds 200,000 or so clones, around nine tenths seen once, with approximately 2.9% in the top ten. What was sequenced was peripheral blood. The receptors derive from a man aged 55 to 70 with acute or convalescent COVID-19.

This clone was detected only a few times. The chain employs TRBV2 and TRBJ1-2; 9 nucleotides align to TRBD1. Germline-derived CDR1 and CDR2 are SNHLY and FYNNEI. The V and J ends lost 4 bases and 7 bases, in that order; junction bases with no gene match: 7. The CDR3 runs to 14 residues. The CDR3 sequence is CASSVLTGGSGYTF. The CDR3 nucleotides read TGTGCCAGCAGTGTTCTAACAGGGGGCAGTGGCTACACCTTC.

This chain uses TRBV7-8 with TRBJ2-2, with TRBD2 identical over 12 bases. The CDR3 spans 17 residues. Germline V gene lookup returns CDR1 SGHVS and CDR2 FQNEAQ. V lost 6 bases to trimming and J lost 6 bases; unmatched junction nucleotides: 11. The CDR3 sequence: CASRSSGLAGGPGELFF. CDR3 DNA: TGTGCCAGCAGGTCCTCCGGGCTAGCGGGGGGGCCCGGGGAGCTGTTTTTT. The full variable domain, in which reference TRBV7-8 and TRBJ2-2 provide the parts outside the CDR3, is GAGVSQSPRYKVAKRGQDVALRCDPISGHVSLFWYQQALGQGPEFLTYFQNEAQLDKSGLPSDRFFAERPEGSVSTLKIQRTQQEDSAVYLCASRSSGLAGGPGELFFGEGSRLTVL.

CDR3 loop: CASSYVGQGPVDYNEQFF. CDR3 nucleotides: TGTGCCAGCAGCTACGTGGGACAGGGACCCGTCGACTACAATGAGCAGTTCTTC. The rearrangement links TRBV7-9 to TRBJ2-1; 9 nucleotides line up with TRBD1. Trimming cost V 4 bases and J 3 bases; bases outside gene matches: 13. CDR3 size: 18 residues. Germline CDR1 and CDR2: SEHNR and FQNEAQ (reference sequence).

The V call is TRBV5-1, the J call TRBJ2-5; TRBD2 aligns across 7 bases. CDR1 is SGHRS, CDR2 YFSETQ, per germline. V was clipped by 4 bases and J by 3 bases; unmatched bases: 6. The CDR3 has 14 amino acids. The chain's CDR3 is CASSPGLAEETQYF. The CDR3 bases are TGCGCCAGCAGCCCTGGCCTAGCGGAAGAGACCCAGTACTTC. The full variable domain, rest sourced from reference TRBV5-1 and TRBJ2-5, is KAGVTQTPRYLIKTRGQQVTLSCSPISGHRSVSWYQQTPGQGLQFLFEYFSETQRNKGNFPGRFSGRQFSNSRSEMNVSTLELGDSALYLCASSPGLAEETQYFGPGTRLLVL.

This sequence joins TRBV9 and TRBJ2-2; 16 nucleotides agree with TRBD2. The CDR3 spans 20 residues. The V gene end was trimmed by 4 bases and the J gene end by 5 bases; junction bases not matched to a gene: 14. CDR1 and CDR2 from the germline V gene are SGDLS and YYNGEE. The CDR3 region has the DNA TGTGCCAGCAGCCGCTACCCCGGGACTAGCGGGGGGGGGTATACCGGGGAGCTGTTTTTT. Its translation: CASSRYPGTSGGGYTGELFF.

The gene calls are TRBV10-3 and TRBJ2-1; TRBD2 is a possible D gene (5 bases). The V end lost 8 bases, the J end lost 7 bases, and 24 bases lay between the germline ends. This CDR3 comprises 16 residues. Germline-derived CDR1 and CDR2 are ENHRY and SYGVKD. The CDR3 region has the DNA TGTGCCATCGAGGAAGTCAATGGGCCCACGGGGAATGAGCAGTTCTTC. This translates into CAIEEVNGPTGNEQFF.

The V call is TRBV6-2 or TRBV6-3, the J call TRBJ1-5; D may be TRBD1 (5 bases). Deletions cut 2 bases from V and 1 base from J, with 9 bases between. Germline V gene sequence: CDR1 MNHEY, CDR2 SVGEGT. The CDR3 length is 15 residues. The CDR3 here is CASSYAGLSNQPQHF. The CDR3, as DNA: TGTGCCAGCAGTTACGCAGGGCTAAGCAATCAGCCCCAGCATTTT.

V is TRBV14 and J is TRBJ1-6; D uncertain. This CDR3 region has 14 residues. Per germline, CDR1 SGHDN and CDR2 FVKESK. Trimming shortened V by 1 base and J by 13 bases, and 14 bases separated the two germline ends. CDR3 loop: CASSQVGQRSPLHF. The CDR3 DNA reads as TGTGCCAGCAGCCAAGTAGGTCAGCGGAGTCCCCTCCACTTT.